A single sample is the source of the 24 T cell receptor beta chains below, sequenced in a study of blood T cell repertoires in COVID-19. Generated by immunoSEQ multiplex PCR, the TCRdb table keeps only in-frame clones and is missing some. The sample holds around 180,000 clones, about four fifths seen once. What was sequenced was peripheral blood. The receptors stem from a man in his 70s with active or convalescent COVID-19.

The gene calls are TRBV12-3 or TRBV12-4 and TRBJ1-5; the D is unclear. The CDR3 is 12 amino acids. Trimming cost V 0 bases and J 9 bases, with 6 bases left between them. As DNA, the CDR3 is TGTGCCAGCAGTTTAGCCTTCGGGCCCCAGCATTTT. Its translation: CASSLAFGPQHF.

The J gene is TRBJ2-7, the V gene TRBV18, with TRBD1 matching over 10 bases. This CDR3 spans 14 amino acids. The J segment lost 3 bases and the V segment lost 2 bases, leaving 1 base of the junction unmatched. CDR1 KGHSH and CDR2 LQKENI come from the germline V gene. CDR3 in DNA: TGTGCCAGCTCACCAGGGACAGGGGACTACGAGCAGTACTTC. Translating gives CASSPGTGDYEQYF.

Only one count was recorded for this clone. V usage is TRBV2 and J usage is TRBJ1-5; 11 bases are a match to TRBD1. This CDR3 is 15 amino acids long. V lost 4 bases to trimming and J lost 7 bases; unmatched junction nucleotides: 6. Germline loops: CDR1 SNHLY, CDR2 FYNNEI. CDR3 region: CASSGTGGVGQPQHF. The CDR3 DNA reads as TGTGCCAGCAGTGGGACAGGGGGCGTAGGACAGCCCCAGCATTTT.

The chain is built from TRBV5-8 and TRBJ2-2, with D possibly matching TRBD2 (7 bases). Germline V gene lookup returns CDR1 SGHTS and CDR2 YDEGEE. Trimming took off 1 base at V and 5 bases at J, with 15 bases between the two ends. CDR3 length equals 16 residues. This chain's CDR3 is CASSLYGGRRTGELFF. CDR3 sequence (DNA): TGTGCCAGCAGCTTGTACGGGGGGCGTCGGACCGGGGAGCTGTTTTTT. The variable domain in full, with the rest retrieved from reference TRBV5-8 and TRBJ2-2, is EAGVTQSPTHLIKTRGQQATLRCSPISGHTSVYWYQQALGLGLQFLLWYDEGEERNRGNFPPRFSGRQFPNYSSELNVNALELEDSALYLCASSLYGGRRTGELFFGEGSRLTVL.

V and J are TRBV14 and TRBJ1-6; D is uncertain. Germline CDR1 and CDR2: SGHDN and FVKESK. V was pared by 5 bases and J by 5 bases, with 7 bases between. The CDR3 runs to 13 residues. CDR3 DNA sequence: TGTGCCAGCAGCGTGGTAGATAATTCACCCCTCCACTTT. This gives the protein CASSVVDNSPLHF.

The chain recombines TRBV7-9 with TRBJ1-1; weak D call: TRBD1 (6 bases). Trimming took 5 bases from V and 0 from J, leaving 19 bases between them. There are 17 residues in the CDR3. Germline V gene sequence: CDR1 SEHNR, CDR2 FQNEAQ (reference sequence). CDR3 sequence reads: CASSPTSSGGLNTEAFF. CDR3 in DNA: TGTGCCAGCAGCCCCACATCGAGTGGGGGCTTGAACACTGAAGCTTTCTTT. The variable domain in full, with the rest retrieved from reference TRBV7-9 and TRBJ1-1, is DTGVSQNPRHKITKRGQNVTFRCDPISEHNRLYWYRQTLGQGPEFLTYFQNEAQLEKSRLLSDRFSAERPKGSFSTLEIQRTEQGDSAMYLCASSPTSSGGLNTEAFFGQGTRLTVV.

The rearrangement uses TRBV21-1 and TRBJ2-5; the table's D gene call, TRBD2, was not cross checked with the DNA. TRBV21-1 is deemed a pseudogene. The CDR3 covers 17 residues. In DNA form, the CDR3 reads TGTGCCAGCGGAACCGAAGAAGGGGGGCGCGGGGGAGAGACCCAGTACTTC. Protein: CASGTEEGGRGGETQYF.

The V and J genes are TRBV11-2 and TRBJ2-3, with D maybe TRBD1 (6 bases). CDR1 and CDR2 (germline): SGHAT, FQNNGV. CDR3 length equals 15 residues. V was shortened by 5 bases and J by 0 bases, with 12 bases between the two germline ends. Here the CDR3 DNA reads TGTGCCAGCAGCCCCGAGGGGGAAAGCACAGATACGCAGTATTTT. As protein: CASSPEGESTDTQYF.

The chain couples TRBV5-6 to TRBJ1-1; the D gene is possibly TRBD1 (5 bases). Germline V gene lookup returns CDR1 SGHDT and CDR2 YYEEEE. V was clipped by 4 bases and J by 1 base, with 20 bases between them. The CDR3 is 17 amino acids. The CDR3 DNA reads TGTGCCAGCAGCCCCGAGGGCGGGGCCCAAGGGAACACTGAAGCTTTCTTT. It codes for CASSPEGGAQGNTEAFF. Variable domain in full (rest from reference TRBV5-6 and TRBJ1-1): DAGVTQSPTHLIKTRGQQVTLRCSPKSGHDTVSWYQQALGQGPQFIFQYYEEEERQRGNFPDRFSGHQFPNYSSELNVNALLLGDSALYLCASSPEGGAQGNTEAFFGQGTRLTVV.

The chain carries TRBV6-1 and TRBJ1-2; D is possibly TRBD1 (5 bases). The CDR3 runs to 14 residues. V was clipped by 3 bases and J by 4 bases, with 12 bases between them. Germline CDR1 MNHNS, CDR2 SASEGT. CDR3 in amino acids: CASSEDTLGYGYTF. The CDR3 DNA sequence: TGTGCCAGCAGTGAGGACACCTTGGGCTATGGCTACACCTTC.

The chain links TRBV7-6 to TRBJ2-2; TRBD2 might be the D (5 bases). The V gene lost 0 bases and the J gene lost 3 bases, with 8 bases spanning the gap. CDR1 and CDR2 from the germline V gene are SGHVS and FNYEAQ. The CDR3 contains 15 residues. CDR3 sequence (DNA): TGTGCCAGCAGCTTAGCGACTATTTACACCGGGGAGCTGTTTTTT. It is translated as CASSLATIYTGELFF.

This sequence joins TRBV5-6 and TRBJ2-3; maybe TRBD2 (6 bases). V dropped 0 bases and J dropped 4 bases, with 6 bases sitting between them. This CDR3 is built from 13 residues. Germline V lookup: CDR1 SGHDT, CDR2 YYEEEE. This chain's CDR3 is CASSLGEADTQYF. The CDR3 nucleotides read TGTGCCAGCAGCTTGGGGGAGGCAGATACGCAGTATTTT.

This CDR3 reads CASSFQGEYEQYF. CDR3 bases: TGCGCCAGCAGCTTTCAGGGGGAGTACGAGCAGTACTTC. This rearrangement joins TRBV5-1 to TRBJ2-7, with 7 bases that match TRBD1. Looked up from germline, CDR1 is SGHRS and CDR2 is YFSETQ. CDR3 length equals 13 residues. With V trimmed by 2 bases and J by 4 bases, 3 bases remained unmatched.

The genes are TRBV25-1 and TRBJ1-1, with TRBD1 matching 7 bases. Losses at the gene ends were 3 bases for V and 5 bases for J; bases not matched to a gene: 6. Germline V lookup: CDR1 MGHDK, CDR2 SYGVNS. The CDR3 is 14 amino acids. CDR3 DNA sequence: TGTGCCAGCAGTGACTTAAAGACAGGGACTGAAGCTTTCTTT. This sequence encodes CASSDLKTGTEAFF.

This CDR3 reads CATSEGLAGSSYEQYF. The CDR3 DNA sequence: TGTGCCACCAGCGAGGGACTAGCGGGGAGCTCCTACGAGCAGTACTTC. The chain is built from TRBV15 and TRBJ2-7; 13 nucleotides agree with TRBD2. J was trimmed by 0 bases and V by 5 bases; bases with no gene match: 4. CDR1 and CDR2 from the germline V gene are LNHNV and YYDKDF (reference sequence). This CDR3 contains 16 residues.

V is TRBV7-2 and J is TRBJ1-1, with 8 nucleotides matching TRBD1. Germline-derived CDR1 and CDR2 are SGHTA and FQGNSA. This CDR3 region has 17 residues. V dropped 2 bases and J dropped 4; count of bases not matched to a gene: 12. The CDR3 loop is CASSLRRPGGYGTEAFF. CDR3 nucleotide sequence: TGTGCCAGCAGCTTAAGACGGCCAGGGGGCTACGGCACTGAAGCTTTCTTT.

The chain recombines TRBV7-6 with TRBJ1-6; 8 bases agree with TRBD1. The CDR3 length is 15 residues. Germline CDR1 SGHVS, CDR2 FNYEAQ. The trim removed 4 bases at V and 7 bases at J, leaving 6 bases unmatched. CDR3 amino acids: CASSSQGVRNSPLHF. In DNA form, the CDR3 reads TGTGCCAGCAGCTCACAGGGGGTTCGGAATTCACCCCTCCACTTT.

The CDR3 spells CASSRSGPSTDTQYF. The CDR3 DNA follows: TGTGCCAGCAGCAGGAGCGGGCCTAGCACAGATACGCAGTATTTT. The chain couples TRBV5-8 to TRBJ2-3; TRBD2 might be the D (6 bases). CDR3 length: 15 residues. CDR1 SGHTS and CDR2 YDEGEE come from the germline V gene. Trimming took off 4 bases at V and 0 bases at J, with 12 bases between the two ends.

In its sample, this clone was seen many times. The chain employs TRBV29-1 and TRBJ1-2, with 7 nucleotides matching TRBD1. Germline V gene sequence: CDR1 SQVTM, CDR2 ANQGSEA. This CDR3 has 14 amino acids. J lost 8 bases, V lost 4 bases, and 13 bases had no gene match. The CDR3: CSVAEGASLGGYTF. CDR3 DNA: TGCAGCGTTGCGGAGGGGGCTAGCTTGGGAGGCTACACCTTC.

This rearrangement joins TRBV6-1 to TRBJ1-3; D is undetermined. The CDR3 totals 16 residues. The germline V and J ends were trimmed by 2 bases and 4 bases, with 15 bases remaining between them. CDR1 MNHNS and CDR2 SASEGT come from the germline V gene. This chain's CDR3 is CASSEQIVQSGNTIYF. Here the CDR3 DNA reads TGTGCCAGCAGTGAACAAATTGTTCAGTCAGGAAACACCATATATTTT.

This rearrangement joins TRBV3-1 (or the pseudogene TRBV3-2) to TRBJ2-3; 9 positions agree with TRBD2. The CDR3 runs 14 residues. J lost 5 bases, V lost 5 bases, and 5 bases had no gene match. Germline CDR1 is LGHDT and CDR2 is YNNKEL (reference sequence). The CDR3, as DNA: TGTGCCAGCAGCTATAGCGGGGGTGGAGATACGCAGTATTTT. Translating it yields CASSYSGGGDTQYF.

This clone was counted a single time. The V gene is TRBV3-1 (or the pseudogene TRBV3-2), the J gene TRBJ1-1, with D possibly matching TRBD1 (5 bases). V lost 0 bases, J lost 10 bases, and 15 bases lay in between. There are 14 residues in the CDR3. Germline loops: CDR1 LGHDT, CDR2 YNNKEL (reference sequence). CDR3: CASSQEWEGRSAFF. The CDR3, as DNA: TGTGCCAGCAGCCAAGAATGGGAGGGGCGGTCAGCTTTCTTT.

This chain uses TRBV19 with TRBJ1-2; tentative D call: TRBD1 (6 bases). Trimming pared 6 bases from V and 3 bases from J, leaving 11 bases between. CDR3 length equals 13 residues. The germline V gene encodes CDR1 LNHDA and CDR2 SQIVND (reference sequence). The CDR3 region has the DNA TGTGCCAGTAGACCACAGGGTTACTATGGCTACACCTTC. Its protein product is CASRPQGYYGYTF.

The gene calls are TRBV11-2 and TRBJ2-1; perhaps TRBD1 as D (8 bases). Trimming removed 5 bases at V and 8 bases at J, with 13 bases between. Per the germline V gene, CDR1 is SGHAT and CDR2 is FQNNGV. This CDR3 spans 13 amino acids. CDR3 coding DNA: TGTGCCAGCAGCATACAGGGGGGGGATGAGCAGTTCTTC. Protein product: CASSIQGGDEQFF.